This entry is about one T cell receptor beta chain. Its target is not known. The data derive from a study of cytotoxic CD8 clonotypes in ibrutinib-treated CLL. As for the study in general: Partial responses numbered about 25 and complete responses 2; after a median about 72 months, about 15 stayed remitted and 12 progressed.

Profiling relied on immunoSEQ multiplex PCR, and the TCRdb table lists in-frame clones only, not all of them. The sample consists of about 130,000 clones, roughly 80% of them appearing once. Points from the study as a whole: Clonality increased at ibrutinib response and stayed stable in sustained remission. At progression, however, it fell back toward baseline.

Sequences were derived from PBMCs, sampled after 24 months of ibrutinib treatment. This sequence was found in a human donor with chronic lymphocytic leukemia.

The CDR3 spells CSVERQGTGNTIYF. CDR3 sequence (DNA): TGCAGCGTTGAGAGACAGGGTACTGGAAACACCATATATTTT. The chain carries TRBV29-1 and TRBJ1-3; 7 bases match TRBD1. V was clipped by 3 bases and J by 2 bases; unmatched bases: 4. The CDR3 is made up of 14 amino acids. Looked up from germline, CDR1 is SQVTM and CDR2 is ANQGSEA.